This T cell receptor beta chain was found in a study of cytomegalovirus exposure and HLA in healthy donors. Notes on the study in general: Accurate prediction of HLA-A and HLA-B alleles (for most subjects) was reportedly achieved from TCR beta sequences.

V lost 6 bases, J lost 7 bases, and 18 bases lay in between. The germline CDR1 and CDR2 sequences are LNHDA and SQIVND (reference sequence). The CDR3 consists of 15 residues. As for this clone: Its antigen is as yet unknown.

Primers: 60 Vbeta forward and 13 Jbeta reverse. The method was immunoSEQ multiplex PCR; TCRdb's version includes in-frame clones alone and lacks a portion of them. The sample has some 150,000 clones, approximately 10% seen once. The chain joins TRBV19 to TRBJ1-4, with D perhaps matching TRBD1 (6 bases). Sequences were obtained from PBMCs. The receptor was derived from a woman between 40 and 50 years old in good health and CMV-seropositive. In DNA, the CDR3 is TGTGCCAGTAGGTACAGTGCGGGGGCCGGTGAAAAACTGTTTTTT. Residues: CASRYSAGAGEKLFF.